The rows below give T cell receptor beta chains drawn from one sample of a study of shared clonotypes between healthy human individuals. Only in-frame clones appear in the TCRdb table, and some are missing; sequencing was by immunoSEQ multiplex PCR. Among millions of clones listed, about 92% were seen once. The material sequenced was naive CD8+ T cells from PBMCs. The receptor source for this set is a man between 18 and 29 years old in good health. Some clones in this sample may be carry-over from other donors' samples. Each CDR3 is given with its conserved first and last residue. A D gene is named only where the DNA matches it firmly. Where a row states a size, it is once, few, many or the class of an expanded clone; other rows omit it.

clone_size	v_call	j_call	d_call	cdr3_aa	cdr3_nt
.	TRBV7-9	TRBJ1-1	TRBD1	CASSLQGATPNTEAFF	TGTGCCAGCAGCTTACAGGGGGCGACCCCGAACACTGAAGCTTTCTTT
.	TRBV28	TRBJ2-7	.	CASSMDTSSDYEQYF	TGTGCCAGCAGCATGGACACTTCCTCGGACTACGAGCAGTACTTC
.	TRBV27	TRBJ1-2	TRBD1	CASSLTGGMVGYTF	TGTGCCAGCAGTTTAACAGGGGGCATGGTTGGCTACACCTTC
few	TRBV29-1	TRBJ1-2	TRBD1	CSVDGDRLVQGYTF	TGCAGCGTTGACGGGGACAGGTTAGTGCAAGGCTACACCTTC
.	TRBV28	TRBJ1-1	.	CASREDIRMIYTEAFF	TGTGCCAGCAGAGAGGATATACGGATGATTTACACTGAAGCTTTCTTT
once	TRBV7-3	TRBJ2-7	.	CASSLTSGERNEQYF	TGTGCCAGCAGCTTAACGTCAGGGGAAAGAAACGAGCAGTACTTC
.	TRBV11-3	TRBJ1-1	.	CASRETGANTEAFF	TGTGCCAGCAGGGAGACCGGGGCGAACACTGAAGCTTTCTTT
.	TRBV30	TRBJ2-7	.	CAWSVLPPAGPYEQYF	TGTGCCTGGAGTGTACTTCCCCCGGCAGGACCCTACGAGCAGTACTTC
.	TRBV27	TRBJ1-5	.	CASSFGPRQPQHF	TGTGCCAGCAGTTTTGGGCCCCGGCAGCCCCAGCATTTT
.	TRBV23-1	TRBJ2-7	TRBD1	CASSPLGTEAYEQYF	TGCGCCAGCAGTCCCTTAGGGACAGAAGCCTACGAGCAGTACTTC